The next 5 T cell receptor beta chains were all read from a single sample in a study of cytomegalovirus exposure and HLA in healthy donors. 13 Jbeta primers and 60 Vbeta primers were used for the PCR. Only in-frame clones appear in the TCRdb table, and some are missing; sequencing was by immunoSEQ multiplex PCR. The sample lists approximately 80,000 clones; more than 70% were seen once. Sequences were obtained from PBMCs. Receptor source: a man aged 60 to 69 in good health and CMV-seronegative.

This clone was recorded once. V is TRBV11-2 and J is TRBJ2-7; possibly TRBD1 for D (6 bases). Trimming took off 3 bases at V and 3 bases at J, with 21 bases between the two ends. CDR1 is SGHAT, CDR2 FQNNGV, per germline. The CDR3 extends over 17 amino acids. In nucleotides, the CDR3 is TGTGCCAGCAGCTTCGAGGTTGGCCCAGGGGCCTACTACGAGCAGTACTTC. Translated, it gives CASSFEVGPGAYYEQYF.

The V gene is TRBV18, the J gene TRBJ2-7; the match to TRBD1 covers 7 bases. Germline V CDR1 and CDR2: KGHSH, LQKENI. The CDR3 is 15 amino acids. The ends lost 6 bases at V and 0 bases at J; junction bases unmatched: 8. The CDR3 loop is CASSGRDRNSYEQYF. CDR3 in DNA: TGTGCCAGCTCGGGTAGGGACAGAAACTCCTACGAGCAGTACTTC. The entire variable domain, with the rest obtained from reference TRBV18 and TRBJ2-7, is as follows: NAGVMQNPRHLVRRRGQEARLRCSPMKGHSHVYWYRQLPEEGLKFMVYLQKENIIDESGMPKERFSAEFPKEGPSILRIQQVVRGDSAAYFCASSGRDRNSYEQYFGPGTRLTVT.

There are a few counts of this clone. This chain uses TRBV2 with TRBJ2-7; 8 bases line up with TRBD1. Germline V gives CDR1 SNHLY, CDR2 FYNNEI. The CDR3 runs to 14 residues. The V and J ends lost 5 bases and 3 bases, in that order; junction bases with no gene match: 6. Here the CDR3 reads CASSLTGGNYEQYF. Written as DNA, the CDR3 is TGTGCCAGCAGTCTTACAGGGGGTAACTACGAGCAGTACTTC.

CDR3: CASSEQLAGGMNTQYF. In DNA, the CDR3 is TGTGCCAGCAGTGAACAACTAGCGGGGGGGATGAATACGCAGTATTTT. The rearrangement links TRBV6-1 to TRBJ2-3, with 13 nucleotides matching TRBD2. CDR1 MNHNS and CDR2 SASEGT come from the germline V gene. This CDR3 contains 16 residues. J lost 7 bases, V lost 2 bases, and 6 bases had no gene match.

The sample holds one count of this clone. J is TRBJ1-1 and V is TRBV7-9; weak D call: TRBD1 (6 bases). The V gene's germline CDR1 is SEHNR and CDR2 FQNEAQ (reference sequence). The CDR3 is 15 amino acids. V was clipped by 6 bases and J by 1 base, with 15 bases between them. The CDR3 here is CASRVTGPGNTEAFF. As DNA, the CDR3 is TGTGCCAGCAGAGTAACAGGGCCCGGGAACACTGAAGCTTTCTTT.